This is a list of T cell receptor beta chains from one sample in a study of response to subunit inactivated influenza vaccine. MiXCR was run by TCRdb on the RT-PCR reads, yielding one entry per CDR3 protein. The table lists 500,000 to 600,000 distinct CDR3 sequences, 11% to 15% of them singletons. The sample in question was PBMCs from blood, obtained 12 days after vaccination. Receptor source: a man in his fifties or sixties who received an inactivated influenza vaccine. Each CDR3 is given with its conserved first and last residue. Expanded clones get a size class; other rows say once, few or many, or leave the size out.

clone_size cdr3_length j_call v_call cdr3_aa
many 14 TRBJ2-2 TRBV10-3 CAISEQTNTGELFF
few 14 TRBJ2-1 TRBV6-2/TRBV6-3 CASSYSLSESEQFF
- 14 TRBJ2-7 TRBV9 CASSVDGNSYEQYF
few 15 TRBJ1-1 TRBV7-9 CASSQPGQGNTEAFF
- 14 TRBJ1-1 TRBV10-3 CAISDERANTEAFF
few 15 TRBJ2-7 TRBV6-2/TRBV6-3 CASSYAAVLTYEQYF
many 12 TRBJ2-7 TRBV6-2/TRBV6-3 CASSWGENEQYF
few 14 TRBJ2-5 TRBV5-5 CASSLGNTQETQYF
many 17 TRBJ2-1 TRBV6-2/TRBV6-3 CASSYLRAGRIDNEQFF
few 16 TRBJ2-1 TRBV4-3 CASSQDWGISYNEQFF
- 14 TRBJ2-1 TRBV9 CASSVVPVPDEQFF
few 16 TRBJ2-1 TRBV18 CASSPPGLGGIGEQFF
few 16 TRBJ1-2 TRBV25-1 CASSPRTTKTNYGYTF
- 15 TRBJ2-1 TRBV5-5 CASSMTSGGYGEQFF
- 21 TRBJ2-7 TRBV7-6 CASSSYRNSVGALRGTYEQYF
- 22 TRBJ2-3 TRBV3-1 CASSQEVETSGGRHTSTDTQYF
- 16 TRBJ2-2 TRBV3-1 CASSQAGQLGSGELFF
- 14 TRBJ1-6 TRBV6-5 CASSYRSSSSPLHF
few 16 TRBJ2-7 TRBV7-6 CASSLGSSGGAYEQYF
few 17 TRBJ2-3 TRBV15 CATSRDLTGWSTDTQYF
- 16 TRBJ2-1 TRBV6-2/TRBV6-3 CAGSKSNARSYNEQFF
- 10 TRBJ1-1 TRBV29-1 CSVSQGGAFF
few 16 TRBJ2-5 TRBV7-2 CASSLAELGGRETQYF
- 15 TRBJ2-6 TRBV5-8 CASSKTGLGANVLTF
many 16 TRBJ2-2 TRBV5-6 CASSLDRDLLTGELFF
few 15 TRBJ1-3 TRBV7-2 CASSLTGLFGNTIYF
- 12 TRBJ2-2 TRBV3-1 CASGGLTGELFF
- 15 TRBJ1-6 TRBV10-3 CAISEDGRYNSPLHF
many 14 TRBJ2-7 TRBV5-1 CASSLDRGSYEQYF
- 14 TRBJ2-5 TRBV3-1 CASSQGPSQETQYF
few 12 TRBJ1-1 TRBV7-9 CASSLDNTEAFF
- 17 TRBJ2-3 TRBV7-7 CASSLWWVELKTDTQYF
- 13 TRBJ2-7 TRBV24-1 CATASAGAYEQYF
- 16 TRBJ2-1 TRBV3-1 CASSSRGGGTYNEQFF
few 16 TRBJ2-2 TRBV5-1 CASSRMGLMNTGELFF
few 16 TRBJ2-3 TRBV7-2 CASSLHEGRASDTQYF
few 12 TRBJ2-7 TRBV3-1 CASSQVRYEQYF
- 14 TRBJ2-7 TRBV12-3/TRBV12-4 CASSWNNRAYEQYF
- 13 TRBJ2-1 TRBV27 CASSLARHDEQFF
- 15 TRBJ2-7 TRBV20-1 CSARKETGFAYEQYF
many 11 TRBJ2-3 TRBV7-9 CASSFVDTQYF
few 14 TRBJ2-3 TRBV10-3 CAISAPGGGDTQYF
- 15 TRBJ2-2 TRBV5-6 CASSPGQGSTGELFF
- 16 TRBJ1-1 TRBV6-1 CASSPRGGLQNTEAFF
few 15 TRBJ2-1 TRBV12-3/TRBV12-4 CASRDPWRGSDEQFF
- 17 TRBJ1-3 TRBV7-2 CASSLGGTGTSGNTIYF
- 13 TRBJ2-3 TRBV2 CASTNDRSDTQYF
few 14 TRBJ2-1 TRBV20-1 CSARVPSSYNEQFF
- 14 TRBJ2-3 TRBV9 CASSGYGSTDTQYF
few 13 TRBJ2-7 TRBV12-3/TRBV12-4 CASSFAGTYEQYF
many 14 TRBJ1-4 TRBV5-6 CASSLAGHLEKLFF
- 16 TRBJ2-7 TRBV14 CASSQLRAAGSYEQYF
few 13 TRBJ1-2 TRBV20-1 CSARRGAGYGYTF
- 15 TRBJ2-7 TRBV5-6 CASSPPGQTNYEQYF
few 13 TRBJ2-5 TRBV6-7 CATQAQGQETQYF